These T cell receptor beta chains were read from a single sample in a study of shared clonotypes between healthy human individuals. Sequenced by immunoSEQ multiplex PCR; TCRdb stores in-frame clones only, minus some. The sample includes 470,000 or so clones, approximately 80% of them seen just once. What was sequenced was PBMCs. Receptor source: a woman in her thirties or forties in good health. Some clones in this sample may be carry-over from other donors' samples. Both conserved end residues are part of each CDR3. The D gene is left open where the match is weak. Size is stated for part of the rows, as once, few or many counts, or as a class when the clone is expanded.

V: TRBV7-3; J: TRBJ1-3; D: .; size: .; DNA: TGTGCCAGCAGCTTAACACAGGTGAGCTCTGGAAACACCATATATTTT; CDR3: CASSLTQVSSGNTIYF
V: TRBV4-2; J: TRBJ2-7; D: TRBD2; size: few; DNA: TGTGCCAGCAGCCCGGGACTAGCGGACGACTACGAGCAGTACTTC; CDR3: CASSPGLADDYEQYF
V: TRBV4-1; J: TRBJ2-7; D: .; size: .; DNA: TGCGCCAGCAGCCAAGTCGTCGGGGCCGGGGGCCTGTACGAGCAGTACTTC; CDR3: CASSQVVGAGGLYEQYF
V: TRBV5-1; J: TRBJ2-2; D: TRBD2; size: .; DNA: TGCGCCAGCAGCTTGGCGGCTAGCGGGACGCTGACCGGGGAGCTGTTTTTT; CDR3: CASSLAASGTLTGELFF
V: TRBV19; J: TRBJ2-3; D: TRBD2; size: once; DNA: TGTGCCAGTAGTATAGCCGGACTAGCGGGAGAGCTGCGAGATACGCAGTATTTT; CDR3: CASSIAGLAGELRDTQYF
V: TRBV5-1; J: TRBJ1-3; D: .; size: .; DNA: TGCGCCAGCAGCTTGGGAACAACTGGAAACACCATATATTTT; CDR3: CASSLGTTGNTIYF
V: TRBV28; J: TRBJ1-3; D: TRBD1; size: .; DNA: TGTGCCAGCAGTTTCAGGGGGGTCTCTGGAAACACCATATATTTT; CDR3: CASSFRGVSGNTIYF
V: TRBV30; J: TRBJ1-2; D: .; size: .; DNA: TGTGCCTGGAGTACCAAGAGATATGGCTACACCTTC; CDR3: CAWSTKRYGYTF
V: TRBV7-9; J: TRBJ2-1; D: TRBD2; size: .; DNA: TGTGCCAGCGGAACTACGGGACTAACTTCCTCGCTCTTC; CDR3: CASGTTGLTSSLF
V: TRBV5-1; J: TRBJ2-3; D: .; size: .; DNA: TGCGCCAGCAGCGGAGGGGCGGGACAAAGCACAGATACGCAGTATTTT; CDR3: CASSGGAGQSTDTQYF
V: TRBV25-1; J: TRBJ2-6; D: .; size: few; DNA: TGTGCCAGCAGTGAAGTCGGTACAGGGACCGGGGCCAACGTCCTGACTTTC; CDR3: CASSEVGTGTGANVLTF
V: TRBV18; J: TRBJ2-7; D: TRBD1; size: .; DNA: TGTGCCAGCTCAGCATTTCCCGGGACAGGAAACTACGAGCAGTACTTC; CDR3: CASSAFPGTGNYEQYF
V: TRBV28; J: TRBJ2-5; D: TRBD2; size: .; DNA: TGTGCCAGCAGTGTTAGCGGGAGTCGGATAGAGACCCAGTACTTC; CDR3: CASSVSGSRIETQYF
V: TRBV28; J: TRBJ2-1; D: .; size: .; DNA: TGTGCCAGCAGTTCCCGGGACTTTTACAATGAGCAGTTCTTC; CDR3: CASSSRDFYNEQFF
V: TRBV7-9; J: TRBJ2-7; D: .; size: .; DNA: TGTGCCAGCAGGACCGAGCGGAACGCCTACGAGCAGTACTTC; CDR3: CASRTERNAYEQYF
V: TRBV28; J: TRBJ2-3; D: TRBD2; size: .; DNA: TGTGCCAGCAGGCTAAACCCTAGCGGGCTCACAGATACGCAGTATTTT; CDR3: CASRLNPSGLTDTQYF
V: TRBV30; J: TRBJ1-4; D: TRBD1; size: .; DNA: TGTGCCTGGAAGGGGGACAGTGCAAATGAAAAACTGTTTTTT; CDR3: CAWKGDSANEKLFF
V: TRBV5-6; J: TRBJ2-1; D: .; size: .; DNA: TGTGCCAGCACCCACGGGCCTAACAATGAGCAGTTCTTC; CDR3: CASTHGPNNEQFF
V: TRBV5-1; J: TRBJ2-1; D: .; size: few; DNA: TGCGCCAGCAGCTCTCAGTTCAATGAGCAGTTCTTC; CDR3: CASSSQFNEQFF
V: TRBV10-3; J: TRBJ1-4; D: .; size: .; DNA: TGTGCCATCAGCTCAGGCGAAACCCGGGCCGATAATGAAAAACTGTTTTTT; CDR3: CAISSGETRADNEKLFF
V: TRBV11-3; J: TRBJ2-3; D: .; size: .; DNA: TGTGCCAGCAGCTTACCGGGGACAGATACGCAGTATTTT; CDR3: CASSLPGTDTQYF
V: TRBV5-5; J: TRBJ1-1; D: .; size: .; DNA: TGTGCCAGCAGCTTGGATCCAGACTTGAACACTGAAGCTTTCTTT; CDR3: CASSLDPDLNTEAFF
V: TRBV19; J: TRBJ1-5; D: .; size: .; DNA: TGTGCCAGTAGTATAGGGAGGGGAAGTCAGCCCCAGCATTTT; CDR3: CASSIGRGSQPQHF
V: TRBV18; J: TRBJ1-4; D: TRBD1; size: few; DNA: TGTGCCAGCTCATCTGGACAGGGGGCTGAAAAACTGTTTTTT; CDR3: CASSSGQGAEKLFF
V: TRBV19; J: TRBJ1-2; D: .; size: .; DNA: TGTGCCAGTAGTATCGTCAGGAGGGGGTATGGCTACACCTTC; CDR3: CASSIVRRGYGYTF
V: TRBV5-1; J: TRBJ1-4; D: .; size: .; DNA: TGCGCCAGCAGCCTAGACAGTTTCGAAAAACTGTTTTTT; CDR3: CASSLDSFEKLFF
V: TRBV7-9; J: TRBJ2-5; D: .; size: .; DNA: TGTGCCAGCAGCGACACCGGGGGGCAGGAGACCCAGTACTTC; CDR3: CASSDTGGQETQYF
V: TRBV6-1; J: TRBJ2-5; D: TRBD1; size: .; DNA: TGTGCCAGCATTGGGACAGTGAAAGAGACCCAGTACTTC; CDR3: CASIGTVKETQYF
V: TRBV19; J: TRBJ2-1; D: .; size: .; DNA: TGTGCCAGTAGTATTAGCCCAGGCGTGGTCTCCTACAATGAGCAGTTCTTC; CDR3: CASSISPGVVSYNEQFF
V: TRBV7-2; J: TRBJ2-3; D: TRBD2; size: .; DNA: TGTGCCAGCAGCTTTCAGGGAGGGCCTACAGATACGCAGTATTTT; CDR3: CASSFQGGPTDTQYF
V: TRBV29-1; J: TRBJ1-2; D: .; size: few; DNA: TGCAGCGTTGAACCCCCCAAGGGTACCTTC; CDR3: CSVEPPKGTF
V: TRBV5-4; J: TRBJ2-1; D: TRBD2; size: .; DNA: TGTGCCAGCAGCGCGAAACCCGGGGAGGGCCGACCCAATGAGCAGTTCTTC; CDR3: CASSAKPGEGRPNEQFF
V: TRBV5-1; J: TRBJ2-3; D: TRBD1; size: .; DNA: TGCGCCAGCAGCGGGGGACAGGGTACTGATACGCAGTATTTT; CDR3: CASSGGQGTDTQYF
V: TRBV30; J: TRBJ2-5; D: .; size: many; DNA: TGTGCCTGGAGTGATTTAGATAGGGAGACCCAGTACTTC; CDR3: CAWSDLDRETQYF